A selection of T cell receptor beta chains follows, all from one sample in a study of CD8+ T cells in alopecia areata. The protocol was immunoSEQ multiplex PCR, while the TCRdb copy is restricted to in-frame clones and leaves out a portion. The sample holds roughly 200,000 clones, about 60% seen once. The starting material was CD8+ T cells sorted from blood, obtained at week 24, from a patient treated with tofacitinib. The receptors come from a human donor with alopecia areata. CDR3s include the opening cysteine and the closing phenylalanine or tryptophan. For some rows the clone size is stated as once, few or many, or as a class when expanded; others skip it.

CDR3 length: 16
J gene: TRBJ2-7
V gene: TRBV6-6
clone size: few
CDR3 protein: CASSLGHRDPLYEQYF

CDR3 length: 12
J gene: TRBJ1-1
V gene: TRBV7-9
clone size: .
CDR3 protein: CANKGWDTEAFF

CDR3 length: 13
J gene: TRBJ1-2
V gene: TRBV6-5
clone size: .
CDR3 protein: CASSWGQTYGYTF

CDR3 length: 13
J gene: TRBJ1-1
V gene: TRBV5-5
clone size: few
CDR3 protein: CASSWGGGTEAFF

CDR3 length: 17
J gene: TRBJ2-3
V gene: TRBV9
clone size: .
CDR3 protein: CASSVPTPGPYTDTQYF

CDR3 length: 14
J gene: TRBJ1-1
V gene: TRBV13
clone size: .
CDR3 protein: CASSPGGPTTEAFF

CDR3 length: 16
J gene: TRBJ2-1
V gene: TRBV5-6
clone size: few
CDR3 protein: CASSLSYGGRYNEQFF

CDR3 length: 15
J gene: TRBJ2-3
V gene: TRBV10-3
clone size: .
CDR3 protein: CAIGPVGGSTDTQYF

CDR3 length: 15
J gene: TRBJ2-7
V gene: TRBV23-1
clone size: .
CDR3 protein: CASSQRTGKTYEQYF

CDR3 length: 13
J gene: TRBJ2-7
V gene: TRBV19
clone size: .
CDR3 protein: CASSTTVGYEQYF

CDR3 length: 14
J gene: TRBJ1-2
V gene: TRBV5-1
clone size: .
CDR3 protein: CASSVWSQKDGYTF

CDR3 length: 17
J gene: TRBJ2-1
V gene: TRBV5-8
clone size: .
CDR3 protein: CASSLTEGLAIFDEQFF

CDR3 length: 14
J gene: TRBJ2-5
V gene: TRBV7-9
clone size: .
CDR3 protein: CASSLGQGQETQYF

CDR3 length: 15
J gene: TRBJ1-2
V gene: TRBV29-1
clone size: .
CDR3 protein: CSVDGQQDRDDGYTF

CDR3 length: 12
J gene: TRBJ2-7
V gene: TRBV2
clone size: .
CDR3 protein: CASSGGSYEQYF

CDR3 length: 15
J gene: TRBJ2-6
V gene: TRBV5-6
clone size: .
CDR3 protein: CASSSRDPGANVLTF

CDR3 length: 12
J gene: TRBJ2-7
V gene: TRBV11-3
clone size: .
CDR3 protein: CASSLVIGEQYF

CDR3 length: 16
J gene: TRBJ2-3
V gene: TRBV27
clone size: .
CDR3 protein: CASSLSIGGATDTQYF

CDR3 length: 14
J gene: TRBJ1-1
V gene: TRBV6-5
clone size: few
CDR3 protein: CASSYGHPNTEAFF

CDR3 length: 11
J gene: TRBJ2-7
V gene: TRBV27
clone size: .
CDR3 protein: CASRGSYEQYF

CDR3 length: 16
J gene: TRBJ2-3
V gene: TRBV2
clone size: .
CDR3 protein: CATWTSGGVFTDTQYF

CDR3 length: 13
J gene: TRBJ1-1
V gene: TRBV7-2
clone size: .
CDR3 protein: CASSWGGNTEAFF

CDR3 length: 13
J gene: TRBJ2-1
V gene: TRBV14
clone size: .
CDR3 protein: CASSTREYNEQFF

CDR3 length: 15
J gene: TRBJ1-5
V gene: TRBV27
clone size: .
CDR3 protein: CASSLSRQGAQPQHF

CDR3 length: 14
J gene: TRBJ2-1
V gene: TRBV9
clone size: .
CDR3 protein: CASSPYPPGHEQFF

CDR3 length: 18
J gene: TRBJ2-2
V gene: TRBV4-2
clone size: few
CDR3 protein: CASSQAGTRGFVTGELFF

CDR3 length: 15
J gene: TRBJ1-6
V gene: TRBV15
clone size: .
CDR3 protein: CATSNRQGVDSPLHF

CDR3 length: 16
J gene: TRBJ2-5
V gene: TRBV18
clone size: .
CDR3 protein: CASSRSTGGRVETQYF

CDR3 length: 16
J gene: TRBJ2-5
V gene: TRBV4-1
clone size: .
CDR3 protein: CASSQNSDPVGETQYF

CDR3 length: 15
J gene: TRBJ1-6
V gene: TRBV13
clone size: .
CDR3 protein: CASSLVRGGNSPLHF

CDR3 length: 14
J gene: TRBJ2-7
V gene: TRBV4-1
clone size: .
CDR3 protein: CASSQNPEWGEQYF

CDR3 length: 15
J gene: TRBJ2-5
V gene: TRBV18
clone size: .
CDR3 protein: CASSPLAGDQETQYF

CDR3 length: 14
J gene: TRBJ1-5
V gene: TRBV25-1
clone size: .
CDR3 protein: CASSTWDSNQPQHF

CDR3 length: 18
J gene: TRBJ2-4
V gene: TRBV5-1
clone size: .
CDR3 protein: CASSPTVWGDLAKNIQYF

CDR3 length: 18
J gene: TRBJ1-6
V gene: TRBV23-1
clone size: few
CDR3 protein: CASSHPYCRDSFHSPLHF

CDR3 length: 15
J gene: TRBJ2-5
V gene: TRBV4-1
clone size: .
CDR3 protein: CASSPQTGEQETQYF

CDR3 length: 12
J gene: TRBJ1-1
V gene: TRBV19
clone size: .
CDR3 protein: CASKMGNTEAFF

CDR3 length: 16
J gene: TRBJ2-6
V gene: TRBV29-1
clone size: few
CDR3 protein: CSVEVYRAAGANVLTF

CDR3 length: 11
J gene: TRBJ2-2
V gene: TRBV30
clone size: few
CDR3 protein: CAWISTGELFF

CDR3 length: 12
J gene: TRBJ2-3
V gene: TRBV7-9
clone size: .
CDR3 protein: CASSPSMDTQYF

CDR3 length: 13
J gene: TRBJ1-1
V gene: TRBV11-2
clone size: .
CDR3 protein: CASSYGVGTEAFF

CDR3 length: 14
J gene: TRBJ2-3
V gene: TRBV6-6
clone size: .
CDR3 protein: CASCGSGPTDTQYF

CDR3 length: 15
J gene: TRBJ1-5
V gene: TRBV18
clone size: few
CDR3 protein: CASSLGQGVNQPQHF

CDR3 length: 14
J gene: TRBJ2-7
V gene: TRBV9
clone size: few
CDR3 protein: CASSVDGQGDEQYF

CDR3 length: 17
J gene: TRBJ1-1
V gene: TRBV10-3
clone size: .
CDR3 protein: CATRPGREHWRNTEAFF

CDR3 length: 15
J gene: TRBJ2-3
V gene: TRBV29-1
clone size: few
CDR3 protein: CSVPKGVTSPDTQYF

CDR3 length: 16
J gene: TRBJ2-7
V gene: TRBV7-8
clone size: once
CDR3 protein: CASSFRRGTGRDEQYF

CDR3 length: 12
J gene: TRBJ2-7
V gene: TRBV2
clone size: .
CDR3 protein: CASLGGLYEQYF

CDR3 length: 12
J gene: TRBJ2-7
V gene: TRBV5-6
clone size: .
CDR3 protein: CASSRGGYEQYF

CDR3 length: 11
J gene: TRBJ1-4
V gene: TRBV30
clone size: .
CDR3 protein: CARRTNEKLFF

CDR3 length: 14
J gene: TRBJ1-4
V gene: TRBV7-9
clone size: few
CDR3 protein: CASSSTGINEKLFF

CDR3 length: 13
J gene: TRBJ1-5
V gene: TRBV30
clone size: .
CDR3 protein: CAWSIGVDQPQHF

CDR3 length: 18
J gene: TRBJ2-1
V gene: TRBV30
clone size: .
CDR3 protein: CAWTQLTLRDGIYNEQFF

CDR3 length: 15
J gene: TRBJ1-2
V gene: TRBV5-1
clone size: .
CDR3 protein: CASSLRTGSVYGYTF